The subject of this entry is one TCR beta chain. The antigen it binds to is not known. Base qualities are missing; no much larger clone stands one base away. Per the germline V gene, MDHEN is the CDR1 and SYDVKM is the CDR2. V lost 10 bases and J lost 5 bases, and the count of bases not matched to a germline gene is 9. The CDR3 has 14 amino acids, counting the end cysteine and phenylalanine. Just the 42-base CDR3 DNA is kept, in frame starting at base 1. TCRbeta CDR3 regions were amplified from genomic DNA using the immunoSEQ Assay, a bias-controlled multiplex PCR. On the study's bioinformatics: Nucleated cell counts per sample were estimated from amplification of reference gene primers within the assay. To quantify the absolute abundance of each unique TCRbeta CDR3 rearrangement, sequence reads were collapsed and filtered. For each sample, productive Simpson clonality was calculated as the square root of Simpson's diversity index over productive rearrangements. TCRdb took over this immuneACCESS table, retaining in-frame rearrangements with V and J assigned. Such tables are incomplete; in checked studies, under half of the missing clones stem from an unresolved V gene, and the remainder is unexplained. The V and J calls and clone size come from that table; D and trimming were worked out from the DNA. The sample yields over 120,000 clones; over 70% were counted once. The ten biggest clones cover around 1.8% of the sample.

The data belong to a study of blood T cell repertoires in COVID-19 (dated by TCRdb to 2018 to 2021). With respect to the entire study: Collaborator samples came from the United States, Italy and Spain and covered acute and convalescent phases of COVID-19. The samples were drawn from two sources: the first 160 participants of the ongoing ImmuneRACE study, and 1,254 subjects contributed by 6 global collaborators. The material from the prospective study consisted of cDNA or gDNA derived from T cells, B-cell-depleted T cells, or PBMCs. The dataset comprised deeply sampled blood TCRbeta repertoires from subjects exposed to, actively infected with, or recovered from COVID-19. Where available, HLA class I and class II types were taken from metadata supplied by the sample provider and were not determined by assay-based typing. The repertoires were released in a freely available public database intended as a resource for research on the immune response to SARS-CoV-2. The sample metadata nearly always contained a de-identified subject ID, COVID-19 status, age in years and sex.

Beyond this particular receptor, the publication reports: The quantity of clinical and demographic metadata differed by source and by participant and was supplied without curation.

Collaborating institutions collected whole blood in K2EDTA tubes following their own protocols. For TCRbeta analysis, collaborators shipped samples in one of three forms: frozen whole blood, isolated PBMCs, or DNA extracted from either of those sample types. The TCR comes from a woman aged 55-75 years with acute or convalescent COVID-19. The chain employs TRBV28 and TRBJ2-5; 11 bases in the middle match TRBD1. Sequenced material: peripheral blood. CDR3 protein: CATSGTGGWETQYF. In nucleotide form, the sequence is TGTGCCACCTCCGGGACAGGGGGTTGGGAGACCCAGTACTTC.